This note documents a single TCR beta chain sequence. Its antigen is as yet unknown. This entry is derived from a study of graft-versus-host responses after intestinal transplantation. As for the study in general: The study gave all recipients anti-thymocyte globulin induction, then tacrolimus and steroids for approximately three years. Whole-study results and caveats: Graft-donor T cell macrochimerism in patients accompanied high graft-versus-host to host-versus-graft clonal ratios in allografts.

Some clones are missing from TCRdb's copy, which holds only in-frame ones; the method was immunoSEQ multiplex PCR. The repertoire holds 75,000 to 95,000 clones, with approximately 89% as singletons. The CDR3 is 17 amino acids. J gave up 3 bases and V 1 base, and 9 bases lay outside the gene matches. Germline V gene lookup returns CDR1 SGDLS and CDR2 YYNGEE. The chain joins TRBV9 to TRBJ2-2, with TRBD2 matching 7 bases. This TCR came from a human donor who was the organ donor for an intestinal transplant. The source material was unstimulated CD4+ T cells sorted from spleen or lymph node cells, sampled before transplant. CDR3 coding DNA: TGTGCCAGCAGCGTATTAGGGAGGCTAGCGGACACCGGGGAGCTGTTTTTT. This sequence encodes CASSVLGRLADTGELFF.